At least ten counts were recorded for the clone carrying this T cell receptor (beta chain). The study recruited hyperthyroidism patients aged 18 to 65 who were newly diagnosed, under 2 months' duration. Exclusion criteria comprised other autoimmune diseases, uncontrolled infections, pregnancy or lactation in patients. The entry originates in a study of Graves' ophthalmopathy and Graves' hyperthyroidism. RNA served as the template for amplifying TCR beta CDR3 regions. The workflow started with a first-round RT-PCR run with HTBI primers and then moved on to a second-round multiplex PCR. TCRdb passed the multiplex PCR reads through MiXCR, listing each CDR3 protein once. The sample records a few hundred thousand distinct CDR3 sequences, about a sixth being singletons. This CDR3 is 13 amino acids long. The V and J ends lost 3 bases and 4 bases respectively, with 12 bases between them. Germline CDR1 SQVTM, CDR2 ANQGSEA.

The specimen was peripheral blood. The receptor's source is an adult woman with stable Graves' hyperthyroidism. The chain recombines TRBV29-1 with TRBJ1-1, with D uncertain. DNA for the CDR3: TGCAGCGTTGACGCACTTGCGGGCACTGAAGCTTTCTTT. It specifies CSVDALAGTEAFF.